This TCR beta chain is from a study of T cells in localized non-small cell lung cancer. Study-level findings and limits: Uninvolved neighboring lung showed the greatest T cell clonality, exceeding tumor. When the top 100 tumor clones were examined, a median approximately 59 of them also appeared in the adjacent lung, which was paired and uninvolved.

CDR3 length: 16 amino acids. V lost 0 bases to trimming and J lost 5 bases; unmatched junction nucleotides: 7. The V gene's germline CDR1 is SGHRS and CDR2 YFSETQ. With respect to this clone: The antigen is unknown.

This table comes from immunoSEQ multiplex PCR, and its TCRdb copy is limited to in-frame clones, with some not included. The profile shows about 79,000 clones, roughly 91% of them singletons. This TCR came from a woman aged 35 to 70 with stage I squamous cell lung carcinoma. This chain connects TRBV5-1 to TRBJ2-3; 9 bases fit TRBD1. The specimen comprised peripheral blood, sampled before any cancer treatment. Here the CDR3 DNA reads TGCGCCAGCAGCTTGGAACGGGGACAGGGTTTAGATACGCAGTATTTT. It specifies CASSLERGQGLDTQYF.